Below, one T cell receptor beta chain is given with its context. Sequenced by immunoSEQ multiplex PCR; TCRdb stores in-frame clones only, minus some. Here the sample spans approximately 230,000 clones, around nine tenths being singletons. The data were taken from a study of blood T cell repertoires in COVID-19. At the level of the study: Collection of acute and convalescent COVID-19 samples took place in the United States, Italy and Spain. PBMCs, B-cell-depleted T cells, or T cells provided the cDNA or gDNA that made up the material.

The CDR3 runs 13 residues. CDR1 is MNHEY and CDR2 is SVGAGI in the germline V gene. Trimming took off 4 bases at V and 6 bases at J, with 11 bases between the two ends. The study assigned cohorts using participant-reported clinical history. The clonotype comes from a woman between 18 and 30 years old who had recovered from COVID-19. The gene calls are TRBV6-5 and TRBJ2-3; D uncertain. Input material: PBMCs or T cells enriched from blood (not recorded which). Here the CDR3 reads CASSFSRLDTQYF. CDR3 in DNA: TGTGCCAGCAGTTTTTCCCGGTTGGATACGCAGTATTTT.